This TCR beta chain emerged from a study of radiotherapy plus CTLA-4 blockade in lung cancer. Overall study context: Disease control was achieved by roughly 32% of patients, and objective responses by 18%. Study-wide results and caveats: How blood T cell clones changed early, along with interferon-beta, reportedly forecast response best. Once radiotherapy plus ipilimumab had been given, TCR clones derived from tumor expanded in blood.

Only in-frame clones appear in the TCRdb table, and some are missing; sequencing was by immunoSEQ multiplex PCR. The sample has around 110,000 clones; about 83% are singletons. As regards this clone: Its antigen is currently unknown.

After removal of 6 bases from V and 1 base from J, the junction contained 10 bases not matched to a gene. This CDR3 spans 17 amino acids. Germline lookup yields CDR1 LNHDA and CDR2 SQIVND (reference sequence). This receptor was taken from a human donor with non-small cell lung cancer that progressed on radiotherapy plus ipilimumab. Some clones in this sample may be carry-over from other donors' samples. Here the sequenced sample was peripheral blood, taken from a patient treated with radiotherapy plus ipilimumab. The chain is built from TRBV19 and TRBJ2-1, with 9 positions matching TRBD1. The CDR3 DNA sequence: TGTGCCAGTAGCAAAGACCCGGGACAGGGATCCTACAATGAGCAGTTCTTC. Amino acids: CASSKDPGQGSYNEQFF. The entire variable domain, with the rest obtained from reference TRBV19 and TRBJ2-1, is as follows: DGGITQSPKYLFRKEGQNVTLSCEQNLNHDAMYWYRQDPGQGLRLIYYSQIVNDFQKGDIAEGYSVSREKKESFPLTVTSAQKNPTAFYLCASSKDPGQGSYNEQFFGPGTRLTVL.